These 21 T cell receptor beta chains were all obtained from the same sample, sequenced in a study of cytomegalovirus exposure and HLA in healthy donors. The study ran its PCR with 60 Vbeta and 13 Jbeta primers. Profiling relied on immunoSEQ multiplex PCR, and the TCRdb table lists in-frame clones only, not all of them. The sample gives over 110,000 clones, approximately 80% of which show up once; roughly 4.7% is in the top ten. Sequenced sample: PBMCs. The receptors were sampled from a middle-aged man in good health and CMV-seronegative.

J is TRBJ1-2 and V is TRBV7-2; D gene ambiguous. The CDR3 runs to 13 residues. Trimming left V 5 bases short and J 4 bases short, with 11 bases between. Germline V gene data show CDR1 as SGHTA and CDR2 as FQGNSA. In nucleotides, the CDR3 is TGTGCCAGCAGCCCTGAGCCGGTCTATGGCTACACCTTC. Its translation: CASSPEPVYGYTF.

The chain recombines TRBV10-3 with TRBJ1-2; D is possibly TRBD1 (6 bases). V lost 4 bases to trimming and J lost 0 bases, with 18 bases between them. Germline values: CDR1 ENHRY, CDR2 SYGVKD. There are 17 residues in the CDR3. CDR3 residues: CAISASLFTGTNYGYTF. CDR3 DNA sequence: TGTGCCATCAGTGCCTCCCTATTCACAGGGACTAACTATGGCTACACCTTC.

V is TRBV7-2 and J is TRBJ2-7; a possible D gene is TRBD2 (6 bases). Trimming took 3 bases from V and 1 from J, leaving 10 bases between them. CDR3 length: 14 amino acids. The germline V gene encodes CDR1 SGHTA and CDR2 FQGNSA. DNA for the CDR3: TGTGCCAGCAGCTTTGGAAGCGGGTCCTACGAGCAGTACTTC. This translates into CASSFGSGSYEQYF.

This clone came up a few times. V gene TRBV7-2 combines with J gene TRBJ2-3; 8 nucleotides align to TRBD2. V dropped 0 bases and J dropped 0; count of bases not matched to a gene: 5. CDR1 and CDR2 from the germline V gene are SGHTA and FQGNSA. The CDR3 length is 17 residues. In DNA form, the CDR3 reads TGTGCCAGCAGCTTAGCTGTTGCGGGGGGTAGCACAGATACGCAGTATTTT. Its protein product is CASSLAVAGGSTDTQYF.

The chain has TRBV7-9 and TRBJ2-3, with 8 bases matching TRBD1. Unmatched junction bases numbered 9, after V lost 3 bases and J lost 4 bases. The germline CDR1 and CDR2 sequences are SEHNR and FQNEAQ (reference sequence). CDR3 length equals 16 residues. The CDR3, as DNA: TGTGCCAGCAGCTTTACGGGCAGGGGGCAACCAGATACGCAGTATTTT. This codes for CASSFTGRGQPDTQYF. Combining the CDR3 with reference TRBV7-9 and TRBJ2-3 gives the whole variable domain DTGVSQNPRHKITKRGQNVTFRCDPISEHNRLYWYRQTLGQGPEFLTYFQNEAQLEKSRLLSDRFSAERPKGSFSTLEIQRTEQGDSAMYLCASSFTGRGQPDTQYFGPGTRLTVL.

The gene calls are TRBV7-9 and TRBJ1-2; D possibly corresponds to TRBD1 (6 bases). Germline V lookup: CDR1 SEHNR, CDR2 FQNEAQ (reference sequence). Trimming shortened V by 1 base and J by 10 bases, and 19 bases separated the two germline ends. The CDR3 is 15 residues long. The CDR3 region is CASSLDATQGYDYTF. CDR3 DNA: TGTGCCAGCAGCTTAGATGCCACACAGGGTTACGACTACACCTTC.

This chain uses TRBV28 with TRBJ2-7; perhaps TRBD1 as D (6 bases). Germline V gives CDR1 MDHEN, CDR2 SYDVKM. CDR3 length: 13 amino acids. Between the trimmed V and J ends, which lost 5 bases and 4 bases, there was a span of 12 bases. The CDR3 DNA reads TGTGCCAGCAGTCGAGGACAGCTATACGAGCAGTACTTC. Encoded protein: CASSRGQLYEQYF.

The chain carries TRBV5-1 and TRBJ1-4, with TRBD1 identical over 11 bases. The CDR3 contains 15 residues. CDR1 is SGHRS and CDR2 is YFSETQ in the germline V gene. V dropped 4 bases and J dropped 8; count of bases not matched to a gene: 7. The DNA for the CDR3 is TGCGCCAGCAGCGGGACCGGGACAGGGGGAGAAAAACTGTTTTTT. It encodes CASSGTGTGGEKLFF.

The chain uses TRBV6-5 and TRBJ1-5; D is possibly TRBD1 (6 bases). This CDR3 is built from 13 residues. V shed 10 bases and J shed 3 bases, with 13 bases lying between them. CDR1 is MNHEY, CDR2 SVGAGI, per germline. The CDR3 reads CANRGQTNQPQHF. In nucleotides, the CDR3 is TGTGCCAACAGAGGACAGACCAATCAGCCCCAGCATTTT.

The V gene is TRBV5-1, the J gene TRBJ2-3; possibly TRBD1 for D (5 bases). The CDR3 sequence is 17 residues long. The germline gives CDR1 SGHRS, CDR2 YFSETQ. V shed 1 base and J shed 4 bases, with 19 bases lying between them. The CDR3: CASSLPSNVKGADTQYF. The CDR3 nucleotides are TGCGCCAGCAGCTTGCCCTCCAACGTTAAAGGGGCAGATACGCAGTATTTT.

The J gene is TRBJ2-7, the V gene TRBV6-1, with TRBD1 matching 11 bases. V lost 4 bases and J lost 4; bases outside the gene matches: 9. CDR3 length equals 16 residues. The germline gives CDR1 MNHNS, CDR2 SASEGT. The CDR3 loop is CASSVGGDRGGYEQYF. The CDR3 region has the DNA TGTGCCAGCAGTGTCGGTGGGGACAGGGGGGGGTACGAGCAGTACTTC.

This sequence joins TRBV19 and TRBJ1-1; 10 positions agree with TRBD1. Losses at the gene ends were 3 bases for V and 11 bases for J; bases not matched to a gene: 9. Germline V gene lookup returns CDR1 LNHDA and CDR2 SQIVND (reference sequence). The CDR3 is made up of 14 amino acids. The CDR3 spells CASSIRQGASRAFF. DNA of the CDR3: TGTGCCAGTAGTATTCGACAGGGGGCGAGTCGGGCTTTCTTT.

CDR3 bases: TGTGCCAGCAGCTTGATACCCGGGGGGAGCGGGGAGCTGTTTTTT. Translation: CASSLIPGGSGELFF. The chain has TRBV7-7 and TRBJ2-2, with 7 bases matching TRBD2. The CDR3 spans 15 residues. V shed 3 bases and J 7 bases; nucleotides not matched to a gene: 8. CDR1 SSHAT and CDR2 FNYEAQ come from the germline V gene (reference sequence).

This clone was detected once. The rearrangement uses TRBV19 and TRBJ1-1; no clear D gene. V lost 5 bases to trimming and J lost 2 bases, with 12 bases between them. The CDR3 is 14 residues long. CDR1 LNHDA and CDR2 SQIVND come from the germline V gene (reference sequence). The CDR3 sequence: CASSPTRQNTEAFF. DNA for the CDR3: TGTGCCAGTAGTCCAACCCGACAAAACACTGAAGCTTTCTTT. Drawing the rest from reference TRBV19 and TRBJ1-1, the complete variable domain is DGGITQSPKYLFRKEGQNVTLSCEQNLNHDAMYWYRQDPGQGLRLIYYSQIVNDFQKGDIAEGYSVSREKKESFPLTVTSAQKNPTAFYLCASSPTRQNTEAFFGQGTRLTVV.

The chain joins TRBV2 to TRBJ2-7; D remains ambiguous. The V and J ends lost 6 bases and 5 bases respectively, with 8 bases between them. The CDR3 is made up of 11 amino acids. Germline loops: CDR1 SNHLY, CDR2 FYNNEI. As DNA, the CDR3 is TGTGCCAGCAGGGTAGTAAACGAGCAGTACTTC. This gives the protein CASRVVNEQYF.

In its sample, this clone was seen once. The chain uses TRBV6-5 and TRBJ1-1; D unresolved. Germline CDR1 and CDR2: MNHEY and SVGAGI. The CDR3 is 12 residues long. The V and J ends lost 2 bases and 12 bases respectively, with 13 bases between them. In DNA form, the CDR3 reads TGTGCCAGCAGTTACCGCCCGGGTCACCCTTTCTTT. The encoded protein is CASSYRPGHPFF.

The chain joins TRBV9 to TRBJ2-3; 12 bases fit TRBD2. Germline assignment: CDR1 SGDLS and CDR2 YYNGEE. The CDR3 length is 16 residues. The junction had 3 bases not matched to a gene; V was cut back by 0 bases and J by 4 bases. The CDR3 nucleotides read TGTGCCAGCAGCGTAGGTGCTAGCGGGGGGGCAGATACGCAGTATTTT. Translated, it gives CASSVGASGGADTQYF.

The V call is TRBV29-1, the J call TRBJ1-1; the match to TRBD1 covers 7 bases. Unmatched junction bases numbered 2, after V lost 4 bases and J lost 0 bases. The CDR3 is 13 amino acids. The germline CDR1 and CDR2 sequences are SQVTM and ANQGSEA. The CDR3 reads CSVVRGLNTEAFF. The CDR3 DNA reads TGCAGCGTTGTAAGGGGGCTGAACACTGAAGCTTTCTTT.

V and J are TRBV19 and TRBJ1-5; D is uncertain. Per the germline V gene, CDR1 is LNHDA and CDR2 is SQIVND (reference sequence). The CDR3 has 13 amino acids. Trimming took 6 bases from V and 2 from J, leaving 8 bases between them. CDR3 coding DNA: TGTGCCAGTAGGGCCCAAGGCAATCAGCCCCAGCATTTT. Translation gives CASRAQGNQPQHF.

This clone showed up just a few times. V gene TRBV7-6 combines with J gene TRBJ1-4; unclear D gene. V dropped 0 bases and J dropped 7 bases, with 9 bases sitting between them. The germline gives CDR1 SGHVS, CDR2 FNYEAQ. The CDR3 is 14 residues long. This CDR3 reads CASSLAAGGEKLFF. The DNA of the CDR3 is TGTGCCAGCAGCTTAGCGGCCGGAGGTGAAAAACTGTTTTTT. The full variable domain, rest sourced from reference TRBV7-6 and TRBJ1-4, is GAGVSQSPRYKVTKRGQDVALRCDPISGHVSLYWYRQALGQGPEFLTYFNYEAQQDKSGLPNDRFSAERPEGSISTLTIQRTEQRDSAMYRCASSLAAGGEKLFFGSGTQLSVL.

This clone turned up a few times. The V gene is TRBV18, the J gene TRBJ1-4; D is unclear. CDR1 KGHSH and CDR2 LQKENI come from the germline V gene. The V and J ends lost 3 bases and 6 bases respectively, with 11 bases between them. The length of the CDR3 is 14 residues. The CDR3 nucleotides read TGTGCCAGCTCACCGGGCGGCGGGGATGAAAAACTGTTTTTT. Protein product: CASSPGGGDEKLFF.